This T cell receptor beta chain derives from a study of blood T cell repertoires in COVID-19. The method was immunoSEQ multiplex PCR; TCRdb's version includes in-frame clones alone and lacks a portion of them. Of 120,000 or so clones detected, approximately 87% appear once; the ten largest clones hold just under 30%. The CDR3 runs 15 residues. CDR1 is LNHDA and CDR2 is SQIVND in the germline V gene (reference sequence). V lost 9 bases and J lost 3; bases outside the gene matches: 9. The sequenced material came from peripheral blood. V is TRBV19 and J is TRBJ2-2, with TRBD1 identical over 8 bases. The source is a woman between 70 and 85 years old with acute or convalescent COVID-19. The CDR3 region is CASQNRDRYTGELFF. The CDR3 nucleotides read TGTGCCAGCCAAAACCGGGACAGGTACACCGGGGAGCTGTTTTTT. The variable domain in full, with the rest retrieved from reference TRBV19 and TRBJ2-2, is DGGITQSPKYLFRKEGQNVTLSCEQNLNHDAMYWYRQDPGQGLRLIYYSQIVNDFQKGDIAEGYSVSREKKESFPLTVTSAQKNPTAFYLCASQNRDRYTGELFFGEGSRLTVL.